The 31 T cell receptor beta chains presented below share a single source sample, sequenced in a study of breast tumors, draining lymph nodes, adjacent tissues. One entry per CDR3 protein, called by TCRdb with MiXCR from the multiplex PCR reads. This table holds about 200,000 distinct CDR3 sequences, 25% to 40% found once. The lymph nodes were axillary draining lymph nodes from breast cancer patients. The specimen was axillary lymph node tissue. These receptors originate from a female donor with breast cancer. Some clones in this sample may be carry-over from other donors' samples.

This sequence joins TRBV20-1 and TRBJ2-7; 9 bases fit TRBD1. Trimming cost V 5 bases and J 4 bases; bases outside gene matches: 9. CDR3 length: 14 residues. The germline gives CDR1 DFQATT, CDR2 SNEGSKA (reference sequence). The CDR3 region is CSAFGDRAFYEQYF. CDR3 in DNA: TGCAGTGCTTTCGGGGACAGGGCCTTTTACGAGCAGTACTTC.

At least ten counts were recorded for this clonotype. The chain has TRBV6-1 and TRBJ2-7, with TRBD2 matching 12 bases. CDR1 is MNHNS and CDR2 is SASEGT in the germline V gene. V lost 3 bases to trimming and J lost 2 bases; unmatched junction nucleotides: 2. CDR3 length: 15 residues. CDR3 sequence reads: CASSETSGGPYEQYF. CDR3 DNA sequence: TGTGCCAGCAGTGAGACTAGCGGGGGTCCCTACGAGCAGTACTTC.

Of note for this clonotype: A clone one base away is much larger, so this may be a read error. The chain is built from TRBV20-1 and TRBJ2-5; D remains ambiguous. The CDR3 is 11 amino acids. From germline, CDR1 is DFQATT and CDR2 SNEGSKA (reference sequence). CDR3 residues: CSAKLSETQSF. The CDR3 bases are TGCAGTGCTAAGTTGTCGGAGACCCAGTCCTTC.

This clonotype was seen many times. The J gene is TRBJ1-3, the V gene TRBV4-3; 7 bases fit TRBD1. V shed 4 bases and J 2 bases; nucleotides not matched to a gene: 8. CDR1 and CDR2 from the germline V gene are LGHNA and YSLEER. The CDR3 extends over 16 amino acids. CDR3 coding DNA: TGCGCCAGCAGCCTAACGGGACAGTTTACTGGAAACACCATATATTTT. It encodes CASSLTGQFTGNTIYF.

Ten or more counts support this clonotype. This chain uses TRBV5-1 with TRBJ2-7; 11 bases are a match to TRBD1. After removal of 3 bases from V and 5 bases from J, the junction contained 4 bases not matched to a gene. CDR1 is SGHRS and CDR2 is YFSETQ in the germline V gene. The CDR3 spans 14 residues. Here the CDR3 reads CASSSGTGGDEQYF. The CDR3 region has the DNA TGCGCCAGCAGCTCCGGGACAGGGGGGGACGAGCAGTACTTC.

This clonotype was recorded at least ten times. The genes are TRBV7-2 and TRBJ2-3; TRBD2 is a possible D gene (7 bases). With 3 bases removed from V and 6 bases from J, the gap between germline ends came to 13 bases. Germline V gives CDR1 SGHTA, CDR2 FQGNSA. The CDR3 extends over 14 amino acids. The CDR3 DNA follows: TGTGCCAGCAGCTTCGGGGGAGGGGGGGATACGCAGTATTTT. Its translation is CASSFGGGGDTQYF.

This clonotype occurred many times. The chain recombines TRBV4-1 with TRBJ2-7, with TRBD1 identical over 10 bases. From germline, CDR1 is MGHRA and CDR2 YSYEKL. The CDR3 length is 15 residues. J gave up 2 bases and V 1 base, and 2 bases lay outside the gene matches. The CDR3 nucleotides read TGCGCCAGCAGCCAAGGGACAGGGGGGGCCTACGAGCAGTACTTC. Translating gives CASSQGTGGAYEQYF.

The table lists this clonotype with many counts. The J gene is TRBJ1-3, the V gene TRBV7-9; 7 nucleotides align to TRBD1. The CDR3 extends over 13 amino acids. Germline values: CDR1 SEHNR, CDR2 FQNEAQ (reference sequence). V shed 5 bases and J 8 bases; nucleotides not matched to a gene: 6. CDR3 loop: CASSARQGDTIYF. The CDR3 nucleotides read TGTGCCAGCAGCGCCCGACAGGGTGACACCATATATTTT.

The chain uses TRBV14 and TRBJ2-3; a weak D match, TRBD2 (5 bases). This CDR3 region has 14 residues. Trimming pared 3 bases from V and 4 bases from J, leaving 11 bases between. The germline V gene has CDR1 SGHDN and CDR2 FVKESK. CDR3 sequence reads: CASSHLGVADTQYF. The DNA for the CDR3 is TGTGCCAGCAGCCATTTGGGAGTGGCAGATACGCAGTATTTT.

Only a few counts were recorded for this clonotype. Mismatch with germline at one junction end may stem from a read error. The V and J genes are TRBV6-2 or TRBV6-3 and TRBJ2-5; unclear D gene. The CDR3 is 13 amino acids. Germline V gene sequence: CDR1 MNHEY, CDR2 SVGEGT. The CDR3 here is CASSHSPEETQYF. The CDR3 DNA is TGTGCCAGCAGTCACTCTCCTGAAGAGACCCAGTACTTC.

A few counts support this clonotype. The chain couples TRBV20-1 to TRBJ2-1; TRBD2 aligns across 7 bases. Germline CDR1 is DFQATT and CDR2 is SNEGSKA (reference sequence). This CDR3 is 16 amino acids long. V lost 0 bases and J lost 4; bases outside the gene matches: 9. The CDR3 region has the DNA TGCAGTGCTAGAGACTGGGGGGGGGATTTTTACAATGAGCAGTTCTTC. Amino acids: CSARDWGGDFYNEQFF.

There are many counts of this clonotype. The J gene is TRBJ1-3, the V gene TRBV7-6, with 8 bases identical to TRBD1. Germline V gene data show CDR1 as SGHVS and CDR2 as FNYEAQ. The V segment lost 5 bases and the J segment 1 base; nucleotides outside the gene matches: 7. The CDR3 extends over 16 amino acids. CDR3: CASSLQGGPSGNTIYF. CDR3 DNA: TGTGCCAGCAGCCTACAGGGGGGCCCTTCTGGAAACACCATATATTTT.

This chain uses TRBV2 with TRBJ2-1; possible D gene TRBD1, 6 bases. This CDR3 spans 12 amino acids. Germline V lookup: CDR1 SNHLY, CDR2 FYNNEI. V shed 6 bases and J shed 7 bases, with 10 bases lying between them. CDR3 protein: CASSRDTNEQFF. In DNA, the CDR3 is TGTGCCAGCAGCCGGGACACTAATGAGCAGTTCTTC.

Details on this clonotype: A much more abundant neighbour one base away suggests this may be a read error. This sequence joins TRBV5-4 and TRBJ2-1; 10 bases line up with TRBD1. The length of the CDR3 is 12 residues. Germline V lookup: CDR1 SGHNT, CDR2 YYREEE (reference sequence). In nucleotides, the CDR3 is TGTGCCAGCAGTATGGACAGGGGGGAACAGCTCTTC. Its translation is CASSMDRGEQLF.

The sample holds many counts of this clonotype. The gene calls are TRBV5-8 and TRBJ1-2, with D perhaps matching TRBD1 (5 bases). The germline V gene has CDR1 SGHTS and CDR2 YDEGEE. V was clipped by 2 bases and J by 8 bases, with 10 bases between them. The CDR3 loop spans 12 amino acids. CDR3 sequence: CASSLEGLGYTF. CDR3 nucleotides: TGTGCCAGCAGCTTAGAGGGGCTCGGCTACACCTTC.

This clonotype came up many times. V is TRBV28 and J is TRBJ1-5; D ambiguous. V was clipped by 5 bases and J by 4 bases, with 12 bases between them. This CDR3 is built from 14 residues. Germline V CDR1 and CDR2: MDHEN, SYDVKM. The CDR3 loop reads CASSALTSNQPQHF. CDR3 nucleotide sequence: TGTGCCAGCAGTGCGCTGACATCTAATCAGCCCCAGCATTTT.

The gene calls are TRBV2 and TRBJ2-3; the match to TRBD1 covers 9 bases. V lost 4 bases to trimming and J lost 5 bases; unmatched junction nucleotides: 7. The CDR3 extends over 15 amino acids. Per germline, CDR1 SNHLY and CDR2 FYNNEI. Here the CDR3 reads CASSVATGGLDTQYF. CDR3 nucleotide sequence: TGTGCCAGCAGTGTCGCGACAGGGGGTCTAGATACGCAGTATTTT.

This clonotype has a count of ten or more. The chain couples TRBV12-3 or TRBV12-4 to TRBJ1-2; unclear D gene. This CDR3 has 14 residues. V lost 1 base and J lost 8, with 14 bases in between. In DNA form, the CDR3 reads TGTGCCAGCAGTTTAGATACAAGGGAGCAGGGCTACACCTTC. Its translation is CASSLDTREQGYTF.

To note about this clonotype: A junction boundary mismatches the germline segment, possibly from a read error. The gene calls are TRBV20-1 and TRBJ1-2; no firm D call. Germline V lookup: CDR1 DFQATT, CDR2 SNEGSKA (reference sequence). CDR3 size: 13 residues. This CDR3 reads CSARDGNDYAYTF. The CDR3 nucleotides read TGCAGTGCTAGAGATGGGAATGACTATGCCTACACCTTC.

This clonotype was observed at least ten times. The rearrangement links TRBV28 to TRBJ1-2, with 9 bases lining up with TRBD1. The V gene end was trimmed by 4 bases and the J gene end by 2 bases; junction bases not matched to a gene: 5. Germline CDR1 MDHEN, CDR2 SYDVKM. The CDR3 loop spans 15 amino acids. CDR3 sequence reads: CASSSPGTGNYGYTF. The DNA for the CDR3 is TGTGCCAGCAGTTCCCCGGGGACAGGGAACTATGGCTACACCTTC.

This clonotype was recorded many times. This chain links TRBV20-1 with TRBJ2-5, with 9 bases matching TRBD2. The CDR3 is 15 residues long. With 5 bases clipped from V and 5 bases from J, the junction kept 12 bases outside the gene matches. Germline loops: CDR1 DFQATT, CDR2 SNEGSKA (reference sequence). CDR3 region: CSALRAAGGGETQYF. In nucleotides, the CDR3 is TGCAGTGCTCTCCGCGCGGCGGGAGGGGGGGAGACCCAGTACTTC.

Comments on this clonotype: One base away lies a much larger clone, so this may be a sequencing read error. Given the absence of the conserved phenylalanine or tryptophan at the CDR3 end, a read error is likely. The genes are TRBV20-1 and TRBJ2-1; 8 bases map to TRBD2. The V gene's germline CDR1 is DFQATT and CDR2 SNEGSKA (reference sequence). The CDR3 length is 15 residues. With 6 bases clipped from V and 7 bases from J, the junction kept 14 bases outside the gene matches. The CDR3 nucleotides read TGCAGTGCCGCCTTACCTCTAGCGGGCCAAAATGAGCAGTTCCTC. This gives the protein CSAALPLAGQNEQFL.

The chain is built from TRBV15 and TRBJ2-2; no firm D call. Trimming removed 3 bases from V and 7 bases from J, with 9 bases in between. Looked up from germline, CDR1 is LNHNV and CDR2 is YYDKDF (reference sequence). This CDR3 has 13 amino acids. The CDR3: CATSSPDNGELFF. In nucleotides, the CDR3 is TGTGCCACCAGCAGCCCAGACAACGGGGAGCTGTTTTTT.

There are many counts of this clonotype. This chain joins TRBV2 and TRBJ2-5, with a possible D match to TRBD2 (7 bases). This CDR3 spans 15 amino acids. From germline, CDR1 is SNHLY and CDR2 FYNNEI. V was shortened by 6 bases and J by 5 bases, with 19 bases between the two germline ends. The CDR3 sequence: CASRPRRGARETQYF. In nucleotides, the CDR3 is TGTGCCAGCAGACCACGACGGGGGGCTAGGGAGACCCAGTACTTC.

This clonotype appeared many times. A much larger clone differs from this one at a single base, so this may be a read error. The V gene is TRBV7-8, the J gene TRBJ2-5, with 7 positions matching TRBD2. CDR3 length: 15 amino acids. The germline gives CDR1 SGHVS, CDR2 FQNEAQ. The V and J ends lost 4 bases and 2 bases, in that order; junction bases with no gene match: 7. CDR3 in DNA: TGTGCCAGCAGCTCCGGACTAGGGGCACAAGAGACCCAGTACTTC. The encoded protein is CASSSGLGAQETQYF. The full variable domain, with the rest looked up from reference TRBV7-8 and TRBJ2-5, is GAGVSQSPRYKVAKRGQDVALRCDPISGHVSLFWYQQALGQGPEFLTYFQNEAQLDKSGLPSDRFFAERPEGSVSTLKIQRTQQEDSAVYLCASSSGLGAQETQYFGPGTRLLVL.

This clonotype was seen at least ten times. The chain recombines TRBV2 with TRBJ1-2, with TRBD1 as a possible D gene (6 bases). Germline assignment: CDR1 SNHLY and CDR2 FYNNEI. The CDR3 has 12 amino acids. V was clipped by 6 bases and J by 4 bases, with 9 bases between them. CDR3 coding DNA: TGTGCCAGCAGGGGACAAGCCTATGGCTACACCTTC. This codes for CASRGQAYGYTF.

This clonotype was detected ten times or more. The DNA of the CDR3 is TGTGCCAGCAGTCCCAGCGGGGACTATGGCTACACCTTC. Its protein product is CASSPSGDYGYTF. J is TRBJ1-2 and V is TRBV6-5; D remains ambiguous. The CDR3 is made up of 13 amino acids. V was clipped by 5 bases and J by 3 bases, with 10 bases between them. Germline-derived CDR1 and CDR2 are MNHEY and SVGAGI.

This clonotype was recorded at least ten times. The J gene is TRBJ2-7, the V gene TRBV7-3, with D maybe TRBD2 (7 bases). Germline V gene data show CDR1 as SGHTA and CDR2 as FQGTGA. The CDR3 covers 15 residues. The ends were cut back, 0 bases at V and 7 bases at J, with 16 bases in the middle. Here the CDR3 DNA reads TGTGCCAGCAGCTTAACCGGGGGGCTAGCGGAGGAGCAGTACTTC. The encoded protein is CASSLTGGLAEEQYF.

This clonotype was counted many times. This chain joins TRBV11-2 and TRBJ1-3; unclear D gene. The V and J ends lost 1 base and 0 bases respectively, with 4 bases between them. Germline V lookup: CDR1 SGHAT, CDR2 FQNNGV. The CDR3 runs to 14 residues. CDR3 bases: TGTGCCAGCAGCTTAGGGAGCTCTGGAAACACCATATATTTT. Its translation is CASSLGSSGNTIYF.

The V and J genes are TRBV6-4 and TRBJ2-3; 8 nucleotides agree with TRBD2. V shed 4 bases, J shed 5 bases, and the junction held 5 bases outside the gene matches. This CDR3 spans 14 amino acids. Germline loops: CDR1 MRHNA, CDR2 SNTAGT. CDR3 nucleotide sequence: TGTGCCAGCAGTGCCGGGGGGGGTGTAGATACGCAGTATTTT. This gives the protein CASSAGGGVDTQYF.

This chain links TRBV5-1 with TRBJ1-6; D is perhaps TRBD1 (6 bases). The CDR3 runs 14 residues. CDR1 is SGHRS and CDR2 is YFSETQ in the germline V gene. Trimming stripped 4 bases from V and 17 bases from J, with 22 bases between. For the CDR3, the DNA is TGCGCCAGCAGCCCATCAGGGGTAGGGGCCAACGTCCACTTT. It specifies CASSPSGVGANVHF.